The 29 T cell receptor beta chains presented below share a single source sample, sequenced in a study of T cells after yellow fever vaccination. TCRdb called the 5' RACE reads again in MiXCR, with one record for every CDR3 protein. The repertoire holds some 600,000 distinct CDR3 sequences, with around 12% as singletons. Sample: PBMCs, taken on the day of the yellow fever booster vaccination. These receptor sequences come from a man between 25 and 39 years old who received the YFV17D yellow fever vaccine.

This clonotype was observed a few times. CDR3 loop: CASSSAGISYEQYF. CDR3 sequence (DNA): TGTGCCAGCAGTTCGGCGGGAATCTCCTACGAGCAGTACTTC. The chain links TRBV27 to TRBJ2-7; D may be TRBD2 (6 bases). CDR3 length equals 14 residues. Trimming took off 4 bases at V and 0 bases at J, with 10 bases between the two ends. The germline gives CDR1 MNHEY, CDR2 SMNVEV (reference sequence).

This clonotype occurred a few times. V and J are TRBV9 and TRBJ1-2, with 7 bases lining up with TRBD1. From germline, CDR1 is SGDLS and CDR2 YYNGEE. The ends lost 3 bases at V and 5 bases at J; junction bases unmatched: 4. This CDR3 is 13 amino acids long. The CDR3 here is CASSGGQLYGYTF. The DNA for the CDR3 is TGTGCCAGCAGCGGGGGACAGTTATATGGCTACACCTTC.

This clonotype was seen a handful of times. The V and J genes are TRBV6-4 and TRBJ2-6; D gene unclear. V was shortened by 1 base and J by 0 bases, with 13 bases between the two germline ends. The CDR3 spans 18 residues. Germline CDR1 reads MRHNA; CDR2 reads SNTAGT. The CDR3 protein is CASSDFSKTRSGANVLTF. In DNA, the CDR3 is TGTGCCAGCAGTGACTTCTCAAAGACCCGCTCTGGGGCCAACGTCCTGACTTTC.

This chain connects TRBV28 to TRBJ2-7, with 9 bases that match TRBD2. The CDR3 runs to 15 residues. With 3 bases clipped from V and 5 bases from J, the junction kept 8 bases outside the gene matches. Germline loops: CDR1 MDHEN, CDR2 SYDVKM. The CDR3 DNA follows: TGTGCCAGCAGTTTTGGGAAGCGGGAGGTAAACGAGCAGTACTTC. Protein: CASSFGKREVNEQYF.

This clonotype was detected ten times or more. V and J are TRBV20-1 and TRBJ2-5, with D possibly being TRBD1 or TRBD2 (6 bases each). This CDR3 has 13 residues. Germline V gene lookup returns CDR1 DFQATT and CDR2 SNEGSKA (reference sequence). V was pared by 2 bases and J by 5 bases, with 12 bases between. CDR3 region: CSARLGGSETQYF. Here the CDR3 DNA reads TGCAGTGCTAGATTAGGGGGGTCGGAGACCCAGTACTTC.

The V gene is TRBV6-2 or TRBV6-3, the J gene TRBJ2-2; D gene ambiguous. This CDR3 region has 14 residues. Trimming stripped 7 bases from V and 6 bases from J, with 15 bases between. Germline CDR1 MNHEY, CDR2 SVGEGT. CDR3 in amino acids: CASTYLSVAGELFF. The CDR3 bases are TGTGCCAGCACATACCTCTCTGTGGCCGGGGAGCTGTTTTTT.

This clonotype has more than one count but fewer than ten. The V gene is TRBV29-1, the J gene TRBJ2-7; 14 nucleotides match TRBD2. The CDR3 runs 16 residues. The junction had 8 bases not matched to a gene; V was cut back by 3 bases and J by 4 bases. Per the germline V gene, CDR1 is SQVTM and CDR2 is ANQGSEA. CDR3 bases: TGCAGCGTTGAGACATACGGGACTAGCGGGAGTTACGAGCAGTACTTC. Translating gives CSVETYGTSGSYEQYF.

Ten or more counts support this clonotype. This chain uses TRBV20-1 with TRBJ1-5, with 7 bases lining up with TRBD1. Trimming at V came to 6 bases and at J to 7 bases, leaving 9 bases not matched to a gene. Germline CDR1 is DFQATT and CDR2 is SNEGSKA (reference sequence). The CDR3 has 13 residues. DNA for the CDR3: TGCAGTGCGGTACCAGGGGGTCGGCAGCCCCAGCATTTT. It yields the protein CSAVPGGRQPQHF.

The CDR3 protein is CSAIVPVRDEQYF. Here the CDR3 DNA reads TGCAGTGCTATCGTACCGGTACGCGACGAGCAGTACTTC. The rearrangement links TRBV20-1 to TRBJ2-7; no definite D call. CDR3 size: 13 residues. From germline, CDR1 is DFQATT and CDR2 SNEGSKA (reference sequence). V was cut by 4 bases and J by 5 bases, with 15 bases left in between.

The chain employs TRBV10-3 and TRBJ2-7; D might be TRBD1 or TRBD2, each matching 5 bases. V shed 4 bases and J shed 3 bases, with 16 bases lying between them. The CDR3 has 15 amino acids. Germline lookup yields CDR1 ENHRY and CDR2 SYGVKD. This chain's CDR3 is CAISVLGAGDYEQYF. In DNA, the CDR3 is TGTGCCATCAGTGTCTTAGGGGCCGGGGACTACGAGCAGTACTTC.

This clonotype turned up a few times. The J gene is TRBJ2-2, the V gene TRBV20-1; 9 nucleotides match TRBD2. CDR1 DFQATT and CDR2 SNEGSKA come from the germline V gene (reference sequence). J was trimmed by 1 base and V by 0 bases; bases with no gene match: 3. The CDR3 consists of 16 residues. CDR3 sequence (DNA): TGCAGTGCTAGAGATGATAGCGGGAGGAACACCGGGGAGCTGTTTTTT. This translates into CSARDDSGRNTGELFF.

This clonotype was seen a handful of times. The CDR3 DNA follows: TGTGCCAGCAGCGGAAACCTCGAGCAGTACTTC. This gives the protein CASSGNLEQYF. The rearrangement links TRBV21-1 to TRBJ2-7. TRBV21-1 is tagged as a pseudogene. This CDR3 contains 11 residues.

This clonotype was counted ten times or more. V is TRBV20-1 and J is TRBJ2-5; no clear D gene. The CDR3 runs to 10 residues. V lost 6 bases and J 5 bases, leaving 7 bases between the germline ends. Per the germline V gene, CDR1 is DFQATT and CDR2 is SNEGSKA (reference sequence). The CDR3 DNA is TGCAGTGCCGCACGGGAGACCCAGTACTTC. It codes for CSAARETQYF.

The sample holds a few counts of this clonotype. The CDR3 coding sequence is TGTGCCAGCAGCTTAAGTAGGGGGGCTAGCGCCTACAATGAGCAGTTCTTC. Encoded protein: CASSLSRGASAYNEQFF. The chain joins TRBV7-2 to TRBJ2-1; D could derive from TRBD1 or TRBD2 (6 bases each). Trimming cost V 2 bases and J 2 bases, with 16 bases left between them. CDR1 and CDR2 from the germline V gene are SGHTA and FQGNSA. The CDR3 has 17 amino acids.

This clonotype occurred many times. The chain links TRBV5-1 to TRBJ2-3; D may be TRBD1 or TRBD2 (5 bases each). Trimming removed 7 bases from V and 5 bases from J, with 14 bases in between. The CDR3 covers 13 residues. CDR1 and CDR2 (germline): SGHRS, YFSETQ. The CDR3 reads CASPIRGEDTQYF. The CDR3 DNA reads TGCGCCAGCCCAATTCGGGGCGAAGATACGCAGTATTTT.

This clonotype was seen a handful of times. The rearrangement joins TRBV29-1 to TRBJ2-1; D remains unclear. Trimming shortened V by 1 base and J by 0 bases, and 7 bases separated the two germline ends. Germline CDR1 is SQVTM and CDR2 is ANQGSEA. The CDR3 consists of 14 residues. The CDR3, as DNA: TGCAGCGTTGAAGCGGTTAGCTCCTACAATGAGCAGTTCTTC. This sequence encodes CSVEAVSSYNEQFF.

The chain recombines TRBV11-2 with TRBJ2-5; no clear D. The CDR3 spans 14 residues. Germline values: CDR1 SGHAT, CDR2 FQNNGV. Trimming left V 3 bases short and J 6 bases short, with 14 bases between. CDR3 sequence: CASSFQRVSQTQYF. As DNA, the CDR3 is TGTGCCAGCAGCTTCCAACGCGTTTCTCAGACCCAGTACTTC.

The gene calls are TRBV29-1 and TRBJ2-7; 8 bases are shared with TRBD1. This CDR3 spans 12 amino acids. Germline lookup yields CDR1 SQVTM and CDR2 ANQGSEA. Unmatched junction bases numbered 4, after V lost 7 bases and J lost 2 bases. The CDR3 spells CSARQGTYEQYF. The CDR3 bases are TGCAGCGCCCGACAGGGGACCTACGAGCAGTACTTC.

V gene TRBV20-1 combines with J gene TRBJ1-5; TRBD1 matches 11 bases. V was pared by 0 bases and J by 6 bases, with 4 bases of the junction left unmatched. The length of the CDR3 is 15 residues. Per germline, CDR1 DFQATT and CDR2 SNEGSKA (reference sequence). As DNA, the CDR3 is TGCAGTGCTAGAGAGTTCGGGACAGGGGGTCAGCCCCAGCATTTT. Protein: CSAREFGTGGQPQHF.

This clonotype was counted only a few times. The chain recombines TRBV4-3 with TRBJ1-2; 7 bases are shared with TRBD1. The CDR3 totals 15 residues. Per the germline V gene, CDR1 is LGHNA and CDR2 is YSLEER. V was clipped by 0 bases and J by 4 bases; unmatched bases: 5. Written as DNA, the CDR3 is TGCGCCAGCAGCCAAGAGGCGACAGGGATCTATGGCTACACCTTC. Protein: CASSQEATGIYGYTF.

The rearrangement links TRBV4-3 to TRBJ1-1; D call uncertain. Per the germline V gene, CDR1 is LGHNA and CDR2 is YSLEER. This CDR3 spans 13 amino acids. Trimming pared 0 bases from V and 3 bases from J, leaving 5 bases between. CDR3 coding DNA: TGCGCCAGCAGCCAAGATCCCGACACTGAAGCTTTCTTT. It specifies CASSQDPDTEAFF.

This clonotype appeared a few times. The J gene is TRBJ2-2, the V gene TRBV5-6; 7 nucleotides match TRBD1. In germline, CDR1 is SGHDT, CDR2 YYEEEE. The CDR3 spans 14 residues. The ends lost 5 bases at V and 6 bases at J; junction bases unmatched: 7. CDR3 protein: CASSLQGPAGELFF. The CDR3, as DNA: TGTGCCAGCAGTCTACAGGGGCCGGCCGGGGAGCTGTTTTTT.

This clonotype was counted a few times. The genes are TRBV7-9 and TRBJ1-5, with D perhaps TRBD1 (6 bases). V dropped 5 bases and J dropped 4 bases, with 9 bases sitting between them. The CDR3 is made up of 13 amino acids. Per the germline V gene, CDR1 is SEHNR and CDR2 is FQNEAQ (reference sequence). The CDR3 reads CASSRDTNQPQHF. CDR3 sequence (DNA): TGTGCCAGCAGCCGGGACACAAATCAGCCCCAGCATTTT.

This clonotype has more than one count but fewer than ten. The chain employs TRBV7-2 and TRBJ2-3; possible D gene TRBD2, 6 bases. Deletions cut 4 bases from V and 0 bases from J, with 8 bases between. CDR1 SGHTA and CDR2 FQGNSA come from the germline V gene. The CDR3 spans 14 residues. CDR3 nucleotide sequence: TGTGCCAGCAGCTGGGACTTCAGCACAGATACGCAGTATTTT. The encoded protein is CASSWDFSTDTQYF.

This clonotype was recorded a few times. The J gene is TRBJ2-7, the V gene TRBV6-5, with 8 bases matching TRBD1. This CDR3 has 15 amino acids. Germline CDR1 reads MNHEY; CDR2 reads SVGAGI. J lost 6 bases, V lost 4 bases, and 11 bases had no gene match. This CDR3 reads CASSSLDRDTGEQYF. In DNA form, the CDR3 reads TGTGCCAGCAGTTCACTGGACAGGGATACAGGCGAGCAGTACTTC.

V usage is TRBV18 and J usage is TRBJ2-4; D is unclear. Germline CDR1 and CDR2: KGHSH and LQKENI. CDR3 length equals 17 residues. V was cut by 2 bases and J by 1 base, with 15 bases left in between. In nucleotides, the CDR3 is TGTGCCAGCTCACCATTATATGAGTCTGGCGCCAAAAACATTCAGTACTTC. Protein sequence: CASSPLYESGAKNIQYF.

This clonotype has ten or more counts. The chain recombines TRBV5-1 with TRBJ2-5; weak D call: TRBD2 (5 bases). Germline V gives CDR1 SGHRS, CDR2 YFSETQ. V gave up 1 base and J gave up 0 bases, with 7 bases separating them. This CDR3 is 14 amino acids long. The DNA of the CDR3 is TGCGCCAGCAGCTTGTACGGGAACCAAGAGACCCAGTACTTC. This gives the protein CASSLYGNQETQYF.

This clonotype was counted between two and nine times. V gene TRBV11-2 combines with J gene TRBJ1-1; D is perhaps TRBD1 (5 bases). Germline V gives CDR1 SGHAT, CDR2 FQNNGV. V lost 1 base to trimming and J lost 7 bases, with 13 bases between them. CDR3 length equals 14 residues. This CDR3 is CASSLVGGRGEAFF. The DNA of the CDR3 is TGTGCCAGCAGCTTAGTCGGGGGAAGGGGTGAAGCTTTCTTT.

The chain employs TRBV20-1 and TRBJ2-1; 9 bases map to TRBD2. CDR1 is DFQATT, CDR2 SNEGSKA, per germline (reference sequence). Unmatched junction bases numbered 10, after V lost 1 base and J lost 9 bases. This CDR3 has 15 amino acids. CDR3 in DNA: TGCAGTGCTAGAGGTAGCGGGAGTAAGATCGGTGAGCAGTTCTTC. It is translated as CSARGSGSKIGEQFF.